Below, 30 T cell receptor beta chains from the same sample are listed, as sequenced in a study of chemoradiotherapy in HPV16-positive cancers. Some clones are missing from TCRdb's copy, which holds only in-frame ones; the method was immunoSEQ multiplex PCR. This sample has around 5,000 clones, with approximately 78% found just once. The sample here was taken from a patient who underwent chemoradiotherapy. The origin of the receptors is a human donor with HPV-associated anogenital cancer.

The gene calls are TRBV10-3 and TRBJ2-7; D might be TRBD1 (5 bases). The germline V and J ends were trimmed by 2 bases and 3 bases, with 14 bases remaining between them. CDR1 and CDR2 from the germline V gene are ENHRY and SYGVKD. CDR3 length equals 15 residues. CDR3: CAISERTLSGYEQYF. In DNA, the CDR3 is TGTGCCATCAGTGAGAGGACACTATCTGGCTACGAGCAGTACTTC.

The chain links TRBV4-2 to TRBJ2-1; D possibly matches TRBD1 or TRBD2 (5 bases each). This CDR3 region has 14 residues. Germline values: CDR1 LGHNA, CDR2 YNFKEQ. Trimming cost V 4 bases and J 5 bases, with 12 bases left between them. Here the CDR3 DNA reads TGTGCCAGCAGCCCCTCAGTGGGGGACAATGAGCAGTTCTTC. This sequence encodes CASSPSVGDNEQFF.

This rearrangement joins TRBV5-1 to TRBJ2-5, with D possibly being TRBD1 or TRBD2 (5 bases each). Germline CDR1 is SGHRS and CDR2 is YFSETQ. The CDR3 extends over 13 amino acids. V was cut by 6 bases and J by 5 bases, with 14 bases left in between. In DNA, the CDR3 is TGCGCCAGCACGGTAACCGAGGGGGAGACCCAGTACTTC. Translated, it gives CASTVTEGETQYF. The whole variable domain, filled in from reference TRBV5-1 and TRBJ2-5, reads KAGVTQTPRYLIKTRGQQVTLSCSPISGHRSVSWYQQTPGQGLQFLFEYFSETQRNKGNFPGRFSGRQFSNSRSEMNVSTLELGDSALYLCASTVTEGETQYFGPGTRLLVL.

Remarks on this clone: Other nucleotide sequences from this sample produce the same CDR3. The rearrangement uses TRBV9 and TRBJ1-1, with no clear D. Germline V CDR1 and CDR2: SGDLS, YYNGEE. V was shortened by 0 bases and J by 1 base, with 10 bases between the two germline ends. The CDR3 spans 15 residues. The CDR3 nucleotides read TGTGCCAGCAGCGTAGGGACGGGCGCGAACACTGAAGCTTTCTTT. Its translation: CASSVGTGANTEAFF.

This rearrangement joins TRBV7-2 to TRBJ1-5; D remains unclear. Germline CDR1 and CDR2: SGHTA and FQGNSA. This CDR3 has 13 residues. The V end lost 5 bases, the J end lost 2 bases, and 7 bases lay between the germline ends. In DNA form, the CDR3 reads TGTGCCAGCAGCCTGGACGGCAATCAGCCCCAGCATTTT. It specifies CASSLDGNQPQHF.

V usage is TRBV6-6 and J usage is TRBJ2-7, with D hard to call. The CDR3 spans 16 residues. V was clipped by 5 bases and J by 7 bases, with 24 bases between them. Germline CDR1 is MNHNY and CDR2 is SVGAGI (reference sequence). CDR3 amino acids: CASSNAPPAPQWEQYF. The CDR3 DNA reads as TGTGCCAGCAGTAACGCCCCTCCGGCCCCGCAATGGGAGCAGTACTTC.

V and J are TRBV6-5 and TRBJ1-2; a weak D match, TRBD1 (5 bases). The CDR3 loop spans 13 amino acids. Trimming stripped 4 bases from V and 4 bases from J, with 10 bases between. Per germline, CDR1 MNHEY and CDR2 SVGAGI. The CDR3 nucleotides read TGTGCCAGCAGTTTACGTGGGGGCTATGGCTACACCTTC. Encoded protein: CASSLRGGYGYTF.

With respect to this clone: The sample holds other DNA sequences that translate to the same CDR3. V is TRBV5-4 and J is TRBJ2-7, with TRBD1 as a possible D gene (5 bases). Germline V gives CDR1 SGHNT, CDR2 YYREEE (reference sequence). The CDR3 totals 14 residues. The V gene lost 0 bases and the J gene lost 6 bases, with 13 bases spanning the gap. CDR3 in amino acids: CASSLGPTVGEQYF. The CDR3 DNA sequence: TGTGCCAGCAGCTTGGGGCCGACAGTCGGCGAGCAGTACTTC.

The table lists this clone with a few counts. The V gene is TRBV5-6, the J gene TRBJ2-1, with 7 bases identical to TRBD1. CDR1 SGHDT and CDR2 YYEEEE come from the germline V gene. J gave up 4 bases and V 5 bases, and 9 bases lay outside the gene matches. CDR3 size: 15 residues. CDR3 sequence: CASRRGGLSYNEQFF. As DNA, the CDR3 is TGTGCCAGCAGGAGAGGGGGCCTAAGTTACAATGAGCAGTTCTTC.

The chain combines TRBV4-1 with TRBJ2-5; no firm D call. The J call is in doubt because the DNA end fits TRBJ2-7 better. The CDR3 sequence is 17 residues long. CDR1 MGHRA and CDR2 YSYEKL come from the germline V gene. The CDR3 protein is CASSQVLGVGGFDEQYF. CDR3 nucleotide sequence: TGCGCCAGCAGCCAAGTTTTAGGAGTAGGTGGTTTTGACGAGCAGTACTTC.

The genes are TRBV11-2 and TRBJ2-7; D not resolved. Germline V lookup: CDR1 SGHAT, CDR2 FQNNGV. V was shortened by 7 bases and J by 3 bases, with 16 bases between the two germline ends. The CDR3 runs 14 residues. As DNA, the CDR3 is TGTGCCAGCACCCCGCGTCGGACCTACTACGAGCAGTACTTC. Its translation is CASTPRRTYYEQYF.

The rearrangement links TRBV19 to TRBJ1-4, with D possibly being TRBD1 (6 bases). Trimming cost V 1 base and J 8 bases, with 11 bases left between them. Germline V lookup: CDR1 LNHDA, CDR2 SQIVND (reference sequence). This CDR3 comprises 14 residues. CDR3 in amino acids: CASSIGGGREKLFF. The DNA for the CDR3 is TGTGCCAGTAGTATAGGAGGGGGAAGGGAAAAACTGTTTTTT.

V and J are TRBV6-1 and TRBJ1-5; D is ambiguous. The CDR3 contains 13 residues. Trimming removed 3 bases at V and 7 bases at J, with 10 bases between. Germline V gene lookup returns CDR1 MNHNS and CDR2 SASEGT. The CDR3 region has the DNA TGTGCCAGCAGTGACAGGATCGGGCAGCCCCAGCATTTT. Its translation: CASSDRIGQPQHF.

V gene TRBV6-4 combines with J gene TRBJ2-1; 8 bases match TRBD2. V trimming: 5 bases; J trimming: 1 base; junction bases outside the gene matches: 4. Germline V gene data show CDR1 as MRHNA and CDR2 as SNTAGT. This CDR3 spans 15 amino acids. Here the CDR3 reads CASSSSGGSYNEQFF. The CDR3 coding sequence is TGTGCCAGCAGTTCAAGCGGGGGATCCTACAATGAGCAGTTCTTC.

This chain joins TRBV2 and TRBJ1-3; 7 nucleotides match TRBD1. Germline V gene data show CDR1 as SNHLY and CDR2 as FYNNEI. This CDR3 has 17 residues. J gave up 0 bases and V 5 bases, and 10 bases lay outside the gene matches. This CDR3 reads CASSTRQGLFSGNTIYF. CDR3 nucleotide sequence: TGTGCCAGCAGTACTAGACAGGGACTTTTCTCTGGAAACACCATATATTTT.

V usage is TRBV5-1 and J usage is TRBJ2-6, with 9 nucleotides matching TRBD1. V lost 1 base, J lost 4 bases, and 15 bases stayed unmatched. CDR3 length: 20 amino acids. CDR1 is SGHRS and CDR2 is YFSETQ in the germline V gene. This chain's CDR3 is CASSLSVGTGRWSGANVLTF. The CDR3 nucleotides are TGCGCCAGCAGCTTGAGCGTTGGGACAGGGCGTTGGTCGGGGGCCAACGTCCTGACTTTC.

The CDR3 coding sequence is TGTGCCACCAGCGATGGGACTAGCGGGGGCCTTGTCTCCTACGAGCAGTACTTC. It yields the protein CATSDGTSGGLVSYEQYF. V and J are TRBV15 and TRBJ2-7; 14 bases line up with TRBD2. CDR3 length equals 18 residues. The V segment lost 5 bases and the J segment 0 bases; nucleotides outside the gene matches: 9. From germline, CDR1 is LNHNV and CDR2 YYDKDF (reference sequence).

This clone was recorded only once. The chain combines TRBV9 with TRBJ2-2; TRBD2 matches at 9 bases. Unmatched junction bases numbered 18, after V lost 3 bases and J lost 3 bases. In germline, CDR1 is SGDLS, CDR2 YYNGEE. The CDR3 contains 20 residues. The CDR3 loop reads CASSERPSGTSLRDTGELFF. DNA for the CDR3: TGTGCCAGCAGCGAGCGGCCTAGCGGGACGTCTTTACGCGACACCGGGGAGCTGTTTTTT.

CDR3 loop: CASSVSLGGHYEQYF. CDR3 nucleotide sequence: TGTGCCAGCAGCGTATCTCTGGGAGGTCACTACGAGCAGTACTTC. V usage is TRBV9 and J usage is TRBJ2-7, with D possibly TRBD2 on 6 matching bases. Germline V lookup: CDR1 SGDLS, CDR2 YYNGEE. The CDR3 totals 15 residues. V was pared by 1 base and J by 3 bases, with 14 bases between.

The CDR3 is CASSLGRGVSGNTIYF. CDR3 bases: TGTGCCAGCAGTTTGGGCAGGGGCGTATCTGGAAACACCATATATTTT. V gene TRBV28 combines with J gene TRBJ1-3; D is possibly TRBD1 (6 bases). Germline CDR1 MDHEN, CDR2 SYDVKM. V was clipped by 3 bases and J by 1 base, with 13 bases between them. The CDR3 runs to 16 residues.

The V call is TRBV7-8, the J call TRBJ2-7; no clear D gene. Germline CDR1 SGHVS, CDR2 FQNEAQ. V was cut by 5 bases and J by 2 bases, with 16 bases left in between. This CDR3 region has 15 residues. The CDR3, as DNA: TGTGCCAGCAGCCCTTATGGGGTAGGTCCCTACGAGCAGTACTTC. The encoded protein is CASSPYGVGPYEQYF.

For this clone: The sample holds other DNA sequences that translate to the same CDR3. V gene TRBV18 combines with J gene TRBJ1-5, with 9 bases aligning to TRBD1. Germline values: CDR1 KGHSH, CDR2 LQKENI. The CDR3 is 14 amino acids. Unmatched junction bases numbered 3, after V lost 4 bases and J lost 5 bases. The CDR3 here is CASSLTGGDQPQHF. The CDR3, as DNA: TGTGCCAGCTCACTTACAGGGGGCGATCAGCCCCAGCATTTT.

CDR3 in DNA: TGTGCCAGCAGCTTTTCGCAAGGAGGGGGCGGTCCCTCTAACTATGGCTACACCTTC. Residues: CASSFSQGGGGPSNYGYTF. This chain connects TRBV5-5 to TRBJ1-2; 7 positions match TRBD1. The CDR3 is 19 residues long. The germline CDR1 and CDR2 sequences are SGHKS and YYEKEE (reference sequence). Trimming at V came to 2 bases and at J to 0 bases, leaving 16 bases not matched to a gene.

The chain carries TRBV21-1 and TRBJ2-2; the table's D call of TRBD1 was not tested on the DNA. TRBV21-1 is recorded as a pseudogene. The CDR3 consists of 19 residues. The CDR3 spells CASSFRLKQRQGDTGELFF. The CDR3 DNA is TGTGCCAGCAGCTTTCGTTTAAAACAGCGTCAGGGTGACACCGGGGAGCTGTTTTTT.

V and J are TRBV5-4 and TRBJ1-1; the match to TRBD1 covers 7 bases. CDR1 is SGHNT and CDR2 is YYREEE in the germline V gene (reference sequence). The junction had 14 bases not matched to a gene; V was cut back by 4 bases and J by 11 bases. The CDR3 totals 14 residues. The CDR3 DNA is TGTGCCAGCAGCCCGGGGGACAGACCCAACGTTGCTTTCTTT. Encoded protein: CASSPGDRPNVAFF.

The rearrangement links TRBV10-3 to TRBJ2-5; TRBD1 agrees at 9 bases. V gave up 6 bases and J gave up 11 bases; unmatched junction bases: 7. Germline CDR1 reads ENHRY; CDR2 reads SYGVKD. This CDR3 spans 12 amino acids. The CDR3 protein is CAISGTGKEQYF. CDR3 bases: TGTGCCATCAGCGGGACAGGGAAAGAGCAGTACTTC.

The J gene is TRBJ1-1, the V gene TRBV29-1; D call uncertain. Per germline, CDR1 SQVTM and CDR2 ANQGSEA. With 0 bases removed from V and 3 bases from J, the gap between germline ends came to 11 bases. This CDR3 region has 14 residues. CDR3 nucleotides: TGCAGCGTTGAAGATGCGAGGTTCGACACTGAAGCTTTCTTT. This encodes CSVEDARFDTEAFF. Complete variable domain (other parts from reference TRBV29-1 and TRBJ1-1): SAVISQKPSRDICQRGTSLTIQCQVDSQVTMMFWYRQQPGQSLTLIATANQGSEATYESGFVIDKFPISRPNLTFSTLTVSNMSPEDSSIYLCSVEDARFDTEAFFGQGTRLTVV.

This clone was recorded once. The gene calls are TRBV9 and TRBJ2-5, with 11 bases that match TRBD2. J gave up 0 bases and V 3 bases, and 1 base lay outside the gene matches. In germline, CDR1 is SGDLS, CDR2 YYNGEE. CDR3 length: 15 amino acids. The CDR3 sequence is CASSGTSGYQETQYF. CDR3 coding DNA: TGTGCCAGCAGCGGGACTAGCGGGTACCAAGAGACCCAGTACTTC.

Worth noting for this clone: The junction differs from germline at one of its ends, possibly a read error. This rearrangement joins TRBV7-7 to TRBJ2-5, with D perhaps matching TRBD1 (5 bases). In germline, CDR1 is SSHAT, CDR2 FNYEAQ (reference sequence). CDR3 length equals 14 residues. CDR3 bases: TGTGCCAGCAGCTTATCCGGCGAAGGGGAACCCAGTGACTTC. It specifies CASSLSGEGEPSDF.

The sample holds one count of this clone. The chain carries TRBV2 and TRBJ1-1, with 7 bases matching TRBD1. The ends lost 7 bases at V and 2 bases at J; junction bases unmatched: 10. Germline values: CDR1 SNHLY, CDR2 FYNNEI. This CDR3 contains 15 residues. CDR3 nucleotide sequence: TGTGCCAGCATGAACCGACAGGGCCTAAACACTGAAGCTTTCTTT. Its protein product is CASMNRQGLNTEAFF.